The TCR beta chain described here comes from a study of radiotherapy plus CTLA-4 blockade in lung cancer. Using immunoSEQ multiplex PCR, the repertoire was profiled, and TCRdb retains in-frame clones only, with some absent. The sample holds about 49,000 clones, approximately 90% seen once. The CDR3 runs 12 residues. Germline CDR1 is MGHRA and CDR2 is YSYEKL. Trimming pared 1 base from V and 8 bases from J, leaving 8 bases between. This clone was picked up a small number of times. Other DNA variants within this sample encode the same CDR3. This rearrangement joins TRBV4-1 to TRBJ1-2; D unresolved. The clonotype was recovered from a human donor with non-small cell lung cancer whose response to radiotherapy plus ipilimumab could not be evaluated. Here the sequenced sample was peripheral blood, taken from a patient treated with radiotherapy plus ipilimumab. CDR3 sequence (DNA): TGCGCCAGCAGCCAAGTTAGGAGCGGCTACACCTTC. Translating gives CASSQVRSGYTF.